This passage covers 19 T cell receptor beta chains from one sample sequenced in a study of blood T cell repertoires in COVID-19. Libraries were prepared by immunoSEQ multiplex PCR; TCRdb keeps only in-frame clonotypes and omits some of them. The data hold 310,000 or so clones, with about 90% observed a single time. Material for sequencing was PBMCs or T cells enriched from blood (not recorded which). Source of these receptors: a woman aged 25 to 39 who had recovered from COVID-19.

The chain has TRBV7-3 and TRBJ2-5, with a tentative D call TRBD2 (6 bases). CDR1 is SGHTA, CDR2 FQGTGA, per germline. Trimming removed 5 bases from V and 5 bases from J, with 18 bases in between. This CDR3 spans 15 amino acids. CDR3 DNA: TGTGCCAGCAGCCCAGATGGGAGGCCGGGGGAGACCCAGTACTTC. This translates into CASSPDGRPGETQYF.

The chain employs TRBV18 and TRBJ2-3; 12 bases agree with TRBD2. Germline CDR1 KGHSH, CDR2 LQKENI. Losses at the gene ends were 3 bases for V and 6 bases for J; bases not matched to a gene: 7. The CDR3 length is 16 residues. CDR3 bases: TGTGCCAGCTCACCGTCTTCTAGCGGGGGGGCTGATACGCAGTATTTT. Its translation: CASSPSSSGGADTQYF.

For this clone: This CDR3 is also generated by other DNA sequences in the sample. The rearrangement links TRBV11-3 to TRBJ1-1, with unresolved D. V lost 1 base to trimming and J lost 1 base, with 4 bases between them. In germline, CDR1 is SGHNT, CDR2 YENEEA. The CDR3 loop spans 13 amino acids. Written as DNA, the CDR3 is TGTGCCAGCAGCTTAGCCCAGAACACTGAAGCTTTCTTT. It encodes CASSLAQNTEAFF.

The sample holds one count of this clone. The V gene is TRBV4-3, the J gene TRBJ1-3, with D uncertain. The CDR3 is 13 amino acids. V dropped 6 bases and J dropped 2 bases, with 8 bases sitting between them. CDR1 is LGHNA and CDR2 is YSLEER in the germline V gene. The CDR3 coding sequence is TGCGCCAGCAGGGGAGGCACTGGAAACACCATATATTTT. This translates into CASRGGTGNTIYF.

The chain links TRBV6-4 to TRBJ2-7, with a possible D match to TRBD1 (7 bases). This CDR3 is 15 amino acids long. In germline, CDR1 is MRHNA, CDR2 SNTAGT. The V and J ends lost 5 bases and 6 bases respectively, with 20 bases between them. The CDR3 region has the DNA TGTGCCAGCAGTCAAACAGGGGCTTCGGGGGCCGAGCAGTACTTC. It codes for CASSQTGASGAEQYF.

This chain uses TRBV19 with TRBJ1-5, with 9 positions matching TRBD1. CDR1 is LNHDA, CDR2 SQIVND, per germline (reference sequence). Trimming at V came to 4 bases and at J to 2 bases, leaving 3 bases not matched to a gene. This CDR3 is 15 amino acids long. CDR3 in DNA: TGTGCCAGTAGTAGGGACAGGGTTCGCAATCAGCCCCAGCATTTT. Its translation: CASSRDRVRNQPQHF. Full variable domain (remainder filled in from reference TRBV19 and TRBJ1-5): DGGITQSPKYLFRKEGQNVTLSCEQNLNHDAMYWYRQDPGQGLRLIYYSQIVNDFQKGDIAEGYSVSREKKESFPLTVTSAQKNPTAFYLCASSRDRVRNQPQHFGDGTRLSIL.

The chain carries TRBV4-3 and TRBJ1-2; maybe TRBD1 (5 bases). V was clipped by 3 bases and J by 5 bases, with 19 bases between them. In germline, CDR1 is LGHNA, CDR2 YSLEER. The CDR3 has 16 residues. CDR3: CASSQGTGRGGYGYTF. The CDR3 DNA follows: TGCGCCAGCAGCCAGGGGACCGGGAGGGGAGGGTATGGCTACACCTTC.

The chain carries TRBV6-4 and TRBJ1-5; D not resolved. The germline CDR1 and CDR2 sequences are MRHNA and SNTAGT. V dropped 3 bases and J dropped 1 base, with 4 bases sitting between them. This CDR3 spans 13 amino acids. CDR3 DNA: TGTGCCAGCAGTGAGAGGAGCAATCAGCCCCAGCATTTT. It encodes CASSERSNQPQHF.

This clone was found once. The chain joins TRBV7-2 to TRBJ1-5, with D perhaps TRBD1 (5 bases). The CDR3 runs to 15 residues. Germline V gene sequence: CDR1 SGHTA, CDR2 FQGNSA. Between the trimmed V and J ends, which lost 1 base and 5 bases, there was a span of 12 bases. CDR3: CASSLVGGSDQPQHF. CDR3 nucleotides: TGTGCCAGCAGCTTAGTCGGGGGGAGTGATCAGCCCCAGCATTTT. Full variable domain (outside the CDR3, taken from reference TRBV7-2 and TRBJ1-5): GAGVSQSPSNKVTEKGKDVELRCDPISGHTALYWYRQSLGQGLEFLIYFQGNSAPDKSGLPSDRFSAERTGGSVSTLTIQRTQQEDSAVYLCASSLVGGSDQPQHFGDGTRLSIL.

The chain carries TRBV6-5 and TRBJ1-4; D gene unclear. The ends were cut back, 6 bases at V and 8 bases at J, with 7 bases in the middle. Germline V CDR1 and CDR2: MNHEY, SVGAGI. The CDR3 contains 11 residues. CDR3 protein: CASSPGEKLFF. DNA for the CDR3: TGTGCCAGCAGCCCGGGGGAAAAACTGTTTTTT.

The CDR3 bases are TGCGCCAGCAGACCCGGACCCGGGGTTGGAGATACGCAGTATTTT. Its protein product is CASRPGPGVGDTQYF. V gene TRBV5-1 combines with J gene TRBJ2-3; D is possibly TRBD2 (5 bases). Germline V lookup: CDR1 SGHRS, CDR2 YFSETQ. Trimming left V 5 bases short and J 5 bases short, with 18 bases between. The CDR3 has 15 residues.

Here the CDR3 reads CASSPPAGSWEQYF. The CDR3 DNA reads TGTGCCAGCAGCCCCCCCGCAGGGTCTTGGGAGCAGTACTTC. The chain couples TRBV7-9 to TRBJ2-7; D may be TRBD1 (5 bases). V lost 5 bases and J lost 7, with 18 bases in between. Germline V gene sequence: CDR1 SEHNR, CDR2 FQNEAQ (reference sequence). The CDR3 is 14 amino acids.

This chain uses TRBV10-3 with TRBJ2-5, with 7 bases fitting TRBD2. V shed 10 bases, J shed 7 bases, and the junction held 18 bases outside the gene matches. The CDR3 has 15 residues. Germline V lookup: CDR1 ENHRY, CDR2 SYGVKD. This chain's CDR3 is CAKAPWERGLRTQYF. The CDR3 DNA is TGTGCCAAAGCCCCATGGGAGCGGGGCCTCCGGACCCAGTACTTC.

The genes are TRBV13 and TRBJ1-1, with D tentatively TRBD1 (6 bases). Per the germline V gene, CDR1 is PRHDT and CDR2 is FYEKMQ (reference sequence). The germline V and J ends were trimmed by 4 bases and 0 bases, with 9 bases remaining between them. The CDR3 runs to 14 residues. The CDR3 loop reads CASSYGQMNTEAFF. CDR3 DNA: TGTGCCAGCAGCTACGGACAGATGAACACTGAAGCTTTCTTT.

J is TRBJ1-4 and V is TRBV5-5; TRBD1 agrees at 8 bases. The CDR3 covers 15 residues. Trimming took 2 bases from V and 4 from J; bases not matched to a gene: 4. Germline values: CDR1 SGHKS, CDR2 YYEKEE (reference sequence). As DNA, the CDR3 is TGTGCCAGCAGCTTCAGGGGGCTAGGTAATGAAAAACTGTTTTTT. This sequence encodes CASSFRGLGNEKLFF.

The chain joins TRBV12-5 to TRBJ2-7, with D perhaps TRBD1 (6 bases). Between the trimmed V and J ends, which lost 1 base and 7 bases, there was a span of 20 bases. Per germline, CDR1 LGHNT and CDR2 FRNRAP. CDR3 length equals 16 residues. The CDR3, as DNA: TGTGCTAGTGGTTTGGCCGGTACTGGACAGACGGAGGAGCAGTACTTC. It yields the protein CASGLAGTGQTEEQYF. The full variable domain, completed using reference TRBV12-5 and TRBJ2-7, is DARVTQTPRHKVTEMGQEVTMRCQPILGHNTVFWYRQTMMQGLELLAYFRNRAPLDDSGMPKDRFSAEMPDATLATLKIQPSEPRDSAVYFCASGLAGTGQTEEQYFGPGTRLTVT.

This chain links TRBV30 with TRBJ1-6, with a tentative D call TRBD1 (5 bases). The germline gives CDR1 GTSNPN, CDR2 SVGIG (reference sequence). V was pared by 0 bases and J by 1 base, with 13 bases between. This CDR3 region has 17 residues. CDR3 sequence (DNA): TGTGCCTGGAGTGTAGGCCCAGGGAGGTCCTATAATTCACCCCTCCACTTT. It yields the protein CAWSVGPGRSYNSPLHF.

The chain uses TRBV15 and TRBJ1-5; D remains unclear. V was cut by 0 bases and J by 7 bases, with 13 bases left in between. The CDR3 totals 15 residues. From germline, CDR1 is LNHNV and CDR2 YYDKDF (reference sequence). The CDR3 region has the DNA TGTGCCACCAGCAGAGATTCATCGGGAAACCAGCCCCAGCATTTT. It is translated as CATSRDSSGNQPQHF.

The count of this clone is one. The rearrangement uses TRBV7-9 and TRBJ1-2; the match to TRBD1 covers 7 bases. The germline V gene encodes CDR1 SEHNR and CDR2 FQNEAQ (reference sequence). The CDR3 extends over 15 amino acids. V trimming: 5 bases; J trimming: 4 bases; junction bases outside the gene matches: 10. The CDR3 sequence: CASSPPVTGLYGYTF. The CDR3 region has the DNA TGTGCCAGCAGCCCCCCAGTGACAGGGCTCTATGGCTACACCTTC.